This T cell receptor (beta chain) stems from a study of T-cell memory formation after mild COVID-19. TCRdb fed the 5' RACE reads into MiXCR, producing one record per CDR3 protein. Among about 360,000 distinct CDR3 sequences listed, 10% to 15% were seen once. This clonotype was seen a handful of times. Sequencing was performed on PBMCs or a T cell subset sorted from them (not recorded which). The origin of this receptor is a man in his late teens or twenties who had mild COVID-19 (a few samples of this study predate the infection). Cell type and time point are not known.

The CDR3 reads CASSVAGGNTDTQYF. CDR3 DNA sequence: TGTGCCAGCAGCGTAGCTGGGGGTAACACAGATACGCAGTATTTT. This sequence joins TRBV9 and TRBJ2-3; tentatively, D is TRBD1 or TRBD2 (5 bases each). This CDR3 has 15 amino acids. Trimming removed 0 bases from V and 2 bases from J, with 10 bases in between. Germline assignment: CDR1 SGDLS and CDR2 YYNGEE.